The entry that follows covers one T cell receptor beta chain sequence. Its target is unknown. Assay used: immunoSEQ multiplex PCR; TCRdb lists only in-frame clones, some missing. The data show 70,000 or so clones, with about four fifths seen just once and about 11% held by the top ten. In the ViraFEST assay, antigen-specific CD4+ clonotypes were identified by expansion after peptide-pool stimulation. Having been cultured for roughly 9 days, the cells underwent CD4+ T cell isolation. Recipients of the vaccine had no prior SARS-CoV-2 infection and negative nucleocapsid antibodies. The data are from a study of vaccination effects on CD4 cells after COVID-19. The starting material was CD4+ T cells from PBMCs cultured with SARS-CoV-2 spike peptides, obtained before COVID-19 vaccination. The clonotype originates from a human donor who received a COVID-19 vaccine.

CDR3 in DNA: TGCGCCAGCAGCCCAGTGGGACAGACGGATACGCAGTATTTT. It translates to CASSPVGQTDTQYF. This rearrangement joins TRBV5-1 to TRBJ2-3, with 7 bases matching TRBD1. The CDR3 length is 14 residues. The germline V gene encodes CDR1 SGHRS and CDR2 YFSETQ. Trimming removed 4 bases from V and 6 bases from J; junction bases left unmatched: 8.